The next 5 T cell receptor beta chains were all read from a single sample in a study of response to subunit inactivated influenza vaccine. MiXCR was run by TCRdb on the RT-PCR reads, yielding one entry per CDR3 protein. The sample contains more than 550,000 distinct CDR3 sequences, over 9% of which appear only once. A further study also used this sample, focusing on T cells expressing NK-cell markers. That report notes: In generating TCR beta cDNA, 5'RACE template switching with UMIs was used.

The sequenced sample was PBMCs from blood, obtained on the day of vaccination. The receptor set was obtained from a man aged 45-60 years who received an inactivated influenza vaccine.

The chain couples TRBV4-3 to TRBJ2-1; tentative D call: TRBD2 (5 bases). Per germline, CDR1 LGHNA and CDR2 YSLEER. V was clipped by 4 bases and J by 0 bases, with 16 bases between them. The CDR3 length is 17 residues. In DNA, the CDR3 is TGCGCCAGCAGCCCGGGATGGTTCACCAACTCCTACAATGAGCAGTTCTTC. It encodes CASSPGWFTNSYNEQFF.

As to this clonotype: The junction differs from germline at one of its ends, possibly a read error. This chain uses TRBV4-2 with TRBJ2-3; a weak D match, TRBD1 (5 bases). Per the germline V gene, CDR1 is LGHNA and CDR2 is YNFKEQ. The CDR3 is 14 amino acids. CDR3 residues: CACRQTPSTDTQYF. CDR3 in DNA: TGTGCCTGCAGACAGACCCCCTCCACAGATACGCAGTATTTT.

This clonotype was seen a few times. The V and J genes are TRBV7-9 and TRBJ2-3; D perhaps matches TRBD2 (5 bases). Looked up from germline, CDR1 is SEHNR and CDR2 is FQNEAQ (reference sequence). Trimming shortened V by 8 bases and J by 4 bases, and 19 bases separated the two germline ends. This CDR3 spans 15 amino acids. In nucleotides, the CDR3 is TGTGCCAGCTTTGGGAGCAGCCCCCGCTCAGATACGCAGTATTTT. Protein product: CASFGSSPRSDTQYF.

The chain joins TRBV7-2 to TRBJ2-7; D perhaps matches TRBD2 (6 bases). V lost 2 bases and J 0 bases, leaving 11 bases between the germline ends. The CDR3 is 15 amino acids. Germline CDR1 reads SGHTA; CDR2 reads FQGNSA. The CDR3 region has the DNA TGTGCCAGCAGCTTAATATCCGGGAGCTCCTACGAGCAGTACTTC. This translates into CASSLISGSSYEQYF.

At least ten counts were recorded for this clonotype. This rearrangement joins TRBV7-8 to TRBJ2-1, with D uncertain. The CDR3 consists of 12 residues. V lost 0 bases and J 5 bases, leaving 2 bases between the germline ends. Germline CDR1 is SGHVS and CDR2 is FQNEAQ. The DNA of the CDR3 is TGTGCCAGCAGCTTAGCGCACAATGAGCAGTTCTTC. Translating gives CASSLAHNEQFF.